One and the same sample provided the 27 T cell receptor beta chains below, sequenced in a study of cytomegalovirus exposure and HLA in healthy donors. PCR involved 60 Vbeta and 13 Jbeta primers. TCRdb's copy holds only in-frame clones and misses some; the assay was immunoSEQ multiplex PCR. This sample contains roughly 220,000 clones. The sequenced sample consisted of PBMCs. The source of these receptors is a girl between 2 and 10 years old in good health and CMV-seropositive.

This sequence joins TRBV29-1 and TRBJ2-3, with TRBD2 identical over 11 bases. The germline V gene has CDR1 SQVTM and CDR2 ANQGSEA. The CDR3 has 16 residues. The V segment lost 6 bases and the J segment 0 bases; nucleotides outside the gene matches: 8. CDR3 amino acids: CSVLGLADSSTDTQYF. Here the CDR3 DNA reads TGCAGCGTATTGGGACTAGCGGACTCTAGCACAGATACGCAGTATTTT.

The chain links TRBV28 to TRBJ1-1; 9 nucleotides line up with TRBD1. The CDR3 has 14 amino acids. Losses at the gene ends were 5 bases for V and 7 bases for J; bases not matched to a gene: 8. From germline, CDR1 is MDHEN and CDR2 SYDVKM. The CDR3 here is CASSPGTGYLEAFF. The CDR3 DNA sequence: TGTGCCAGCAGTCCCGGGACAGGGTATCTTGAAGCTTTCTTT. The whole variable domain, remainder taken from reference TRBV28 and TRBJ1-1, is DVKVTQSSRYLVKRTGEKVFLECVQDMDHENMFWYRQDPGLGLRLIYFSYDVKMKEKGDIPEGYSVSREKKERFSLILESASTNQTSMYLCASSPGTGYLEAFFGQGTRLTVV.

The chain combines TRBV5-1 with TRBJ1-1, with TRBD1 matching 9 bases. Trimming at V came to 4 bases and at J to 4 bases, leaving 8 bases not matched to a gene. Germline V gene lookup returns CDR1 SGHRS and CDR2 YFSETQ. The CDR3 sequence is 15 residues long. The CDR3 is CASSGPTGGGTEAFF. The CDR3 nucleotides are TGCGCCAGCAGCGGTCCAACAGGGGGCGGCACTGAAGCTTTCTTT.

The rearrangement links TRBV28 to TRBJ2-2; D not resolved. The germline gives CDR1 MDHEN, CDR2 SYDVKM. V lost 3 bases to trimming and J lost 0 bases, with 11 bases between them. The CDR3 sequence is 16 residues long. The CDR3 sequence is CASSLILQANTGELFF. CDR3 nucleotide sequence: TGTGCCAGCAGTTTGATACTCCAGGCGAACACCGGGGAGCTGTTTTTT.

V and J are TRBV28 and TRBJ1-4; 10 nucleotides align to TRBD1. Losses at the gene ends were 3 bases for V and 11 bases for J; bases not matched to a gene: 6. The CDR3 has 14 amino acids. The germline CDR1 and CDR2 sequences are MDHEN and SYDVKM. The CDR3 spells CASSLTGGGRKLFF. CDR3 coding DNA: TGTGCCAGCAGTTTGACAGGGGGCGGAAGGAAACTGTTTTTT.

The chain couples TRBV19 to TRBJ2-7; D might be TRBD1 (7 bases). The CDR3 has 17 amino acids. Germline V gene sequence: CDR1 LNHDA, CDR2 SQIVND (reference sequence). Between the trimmed V and J ends, which lost 0 bases and 3 bases, there was a span of 18 bases. The CDR3 nucleotides are TGTGCCAGTAGTATAGATCACGCCGGAGGGGGCAGCTACGAGCAGTACTTC. It encodes CASSIDHAGGGSYEQYF.

The chain carries TRBV27 and TRBJ2-1, with 8 bases that match TRBD2. This CDR3 has 14 residues. V shed 1 base and J 8 bases; nucleotides not matched to a gene: 4. The V gene's germline CDR1 is MNHEY and CDR2 SMNVEV (reference sequence). The CDR3 bases are TGTGCCAGCAGTTTATATCCGACTAGCGATGAGCAGTTCTTC. This encodes CASSLYPTSDEQFF.

The chain carries TRBV5-4 and TRBJ2-2; 10 bases map to TRBD2. The germline V gene encodes CDR1 SGHNT and CDR2 YYREEE (reference sequence). V dropped 5 bases and J dropped 1; count of bases not matched to a gene: 2. The CDR3 is made up of 15 amino acids. CDR3 in amino acids: CASSWTSGNTGELFF. The CDR3 bases are TGTGCCAGCAGTTGGACTAGCGGGAACACCGGGGAGCTGTTTTTT.

V is TRBV13 and J is TRBJ2-1, with 7 bases fitting TRBD2. CDR1 and CDR2 from the germline V gene are PRHDT and FYEKMQ (reference sequence). The CDR3 runs to 18 residues. Losses at the gene ends were 1 base for V and 3 bases for J; bases not matched to a gene: 12. The CDR3 loop reads CASSLVGSRERHYNEQFF. The CDR3 nucleotides are TGTGCCAGCAGCTTAGTCGGCTCGCGGGAGAGGCACTACAATGAGCAGTTCTTC. Variable domain in full (rest from reference TRBV13 and TRBJ2-1): AAGVIQSPRHLIKEKRETATLKCYPIPRHDTVYWYQQGPGQDPQFLISFYEKMQSDKGSIPDRFSAQQFSDYHSELNMSSLELGDSALYFCASSLVGSRERHYNEQFFGPGTRLTVL.

The genes are TRBV19 and TRBJ2-7; D perhaps matches TRBD2 (6 bases). Trimming removed 6 bases from V and 3 bases from J, with 12 bases in between. Germline V gene lookup returns CDR1 LNHDA and CDR2 SQIVND (reference sequence). The CDR3 contains 13 residues. Here the CDR3 DNA reads TGTGCCAGTAGAGGGCTAGCGAGCTACGAGCAGTACTTC. Amino acid sequence: CASRGLASYEQYF.

The rearrangement uses TRBV11-3 and TRBJ2-5; perhaps TRBD1 as D (5 bases). Trimming left V 3 bases short and J 3 bases short, with 8 bases between. The V gene's germline CDR1 is SGHNT and CDR2 YENEEA. There are 13 residues in the CDR3. CDR3 region: CASSFQGEETQYF. DNA for the CDR3: TGTGCCAGCAGCTTCCAGGGTGAAGAGACCCAGTACTTC.

V usage is TRBV5-1 and J usage is TRBJ2-3; 7 bases match TRBD2. J gave up 4 bases and V 1 base, and 6 bases lay outside the gene matches. The CDR3 has 15 residues. Germline CDR1 reads SGHRS; CDR2 reads YFSETQ. The CDR3 coding sequence is TGCGCCAGCAGCTTGACGGGAGGATCGTCAGATACGCAGTATTTT. Amino acids: CASSLTGGSSDTQYF.

This chain joins TRBV6-5 and TRBJ1-2, with 10 positions matching TRBD1. V lost 10 bases and J lost 8; bases outside the gene matches: 4. This CDR3 has 11 amino acids. The germline CDR1 and CDR2 sequences are MNHEY and SVGAGI. Written as DNA, the CDR3 is TGTGCCACCCGGACAGGGGGAGGCTACACCTTC. As protein: CATRTGGGYTF.

This rearrangement joins TRBV5-1 to TRBJ1-2; D unclear. Per germline, CDR1 SGHRS and CDR2 YFSETQ. CDR3 length: 19 residues. The ends were cut back, 4 bases at V and 9 bases at J, with 34 bases in the middle. The CDR3 loop reads CASSQSTPGLQRLLTRYTF. CDR3 DNA sequence: TGCGCCAGCAGCCAATCAACCCCGGGATTACAACGACTTCTGACTCGCTACACCTTC.

In DNA, the CDR3 is TGTGCCAGCAGTTTATTTCCCGGGGGAACCTTCGAAGCTTTCTTT. Translated, it gives CASSLFPGGTFEAFF. The chain joins TRBV28 to TRBJ1-1, with D maybe TRBD1 (5 bases). Trimming stripped 1 base from V and 8 bases from J, with 17 bases between. Per germline, CDR1 MDHEN and CDR2 SYDVKM. This CDR3 spans 15 amino acids.

The V gene is TRBV9, the J gene TRBJ2-1, with TRBD1 matching 12 bases. J lost 8 bases, V lost 4 bases, and 4 bases had no gene match. Germline CDR1 and CDR2: SGDLS and YYNGEE. CDR3 length equals 14 residues. Written as DNA, the CDR3 is TGTGCCAGCAGCTCGGGACAGGGGGCCTATGAGCAGTTCTTC. Translated, it gives CASSSGQGAYEQFF.

The chain uses TRBV6-1 and TRBJ1-3, with a weak D call TRBD1 (6 bases). Germline CDR1 and CDR2: MNHNS and SASEGT. The length of the CDR3 is 13 residues. V was shortened by 7 bases and J by 5 bases, with 12 bases between the two germline ends. The CDR3 DNA reads TGTGCCAGCAATGTTGGACAGAGAAACACCATATATTTT. Residues: CASNVGQRNTIYF.

This chain connects TRBV27 to TRBJ2-7; perhaps TRBD1 as D (6 bases). Trimming took 2 bases from V and 6 from J, leaving 11 bases between them. There are 13 residues in the CDR3. The germline CDR1 and CDR2 sequences are MNHEY and SMNVEV (reference sequence). CDR3 in amino acids: CASSLQQGAEQYF. DNA of the CDR3: TGTGCCAGCAGTTTACAACAGGGAGCCGAGCAGTACTTC.

This chain joins TRBV19 and TRBJ2-7; TRBD1 is a possible D gene (6 bases). CDR3 length: 15 amino acids. Germline CDR1 and CDR2: LNHDA and SQIVND (reference sequence). The germline V and J ends were trimmed by 2 bases and 2 bases, with 13 bases remaining between them. The CDR3 coding sequence is TGTGCCAGTAGTATACAGGGGACCCCAACCTACGAGCAGTACTTC. This encodes CASSIQGTPTYEQYF. The full variable domain, rest sourced from reference TRBV19 and TRBJ2-7, is DGGITQSPKYLFRKEGQNVTLSCEQNLNHDAMYWYRQDPGQGLRLIYYSQIVNDFQKGDIAEGYSVSREKKESFPLTVTSAQKNPTAFYLCASSIQGTPTYEQYFGPGTRLTVT.

CDR3 coding DNA: TGTGCCTGGAGTCCGATCCGGCGTGGGGGTGGGGACTCTGCTGAAGCTTTCTTT. Its protein product is CAWSPIRRGGGDSAEAFF. This sequence joins TRBV30 and TRBJ1-1, with D maybe TRBD1 (5 bases). The germline V gene has CDR1 GTSNPN and CDR2 SVGIG (reference sequence). V shed 2 bases and J shed 6 bases, with 28 bases lying between them. The CDR3 totals 18 residues.

V gene TRBV2 combines with J gene TRBJ2-6; TRBD1 aligns across 8 bases. The CDR3 is 17 residues long. Unmatched junction bases numbered 11, after V lost 8 bases and J lost 2 bases. Germline V lookup: CDR1 SNHLY, CDR2 FYNNEI. The CDR3 is CASLPGQGTPGANVLTF. For the CDR3, the DNA is TGTGCCAGCTTACCCGGACAGGGAACACCTGGGGCCAACGTCCTGACTTTC.

The genes are TRBV5-1 and TRBJ1-2, with D tentatively TRBD1 (6 bases). Germline V gene lookup returns CDR1 SGHRS and CDR2 YFSETQ. V dropped 4 bases and J dropped 4 bases, with 17 bases sitting between them. This CDR3 region has 15 residues. CDR3 DNA sequence: TGCGCCAGCAGCCCGCCGGACAGCAGCGGCTATGGCTACACCTTC. Its protein is CASSPPDSSGYGYTF.

J is TRBJ1-5 and V is TRBV28; D gene unclear. The germline V and J ends were trimmed by 8 bases and 0 bases, with 20 bases remaining between them. The CDR3 covers 17 residues. Germline CDR1 reads MDHEN; CDR2 reads SYDVKM. Here the CDR3 reads CASSTRSSVYSNQPQHF. CDR3 sequence (DNA): TGTGCCAGCTCTACGCGGAGTTCAGTATATAGCAATCAGCCCCAGCATTTT.

CDR3 region: CASSALRGRTEAFF. The CDR3 DNA sequence: TGTGCCAGCAGCGCCCTCAGGGGAAGGACTGAAGCTTTCTTT. V is TRBV5-4 and J is TRBJ1-1; weak D call: TRBD1 (6 bases). CDR3 length equals 14 residues. Germline values: CDR1 SGHNT, CDR2 YYREEE (reference sequence). V gave up 4 bases and J gave up 5 bases, with 15 bases separating them.

The chain recombines TRBV6-5 with TRBJ2-5, with 11 bases lining up with TRBD2. Germline V gene data show CDR1 as MNHEY and CDR2 as SVGAGI. The CDR3 is 16 amino acids. V gave up 0 bases and J gave up 2 bases; unmatched junction bases: 2. Here the CDR3 DNA reads TGTGCCAGCAGTTACTCGGGACTAGCGGCTCAAGAGACCCAGTACTTC. Its protein is CASSYSGLAAQETQYF.

V is TRBV27 and J is TRBJ1-5, with 7 bases matching TRBD1. CDR1 MNHEY and CDR2 SMNVEV come from the germline V gene (reference sequence). This CDR3 is built from 14 residues. J gave up 1 base and V 6 bases, and 3 bases lay outside the gene matches. CDR3 nucleotides: TGTGCCAGCAGGATGACAGGGAGCAATCAGCCCCAGCATTTT. Translated: CASRMTGSNQPQHF.

The CDR3 reads CASSQRGFSGANVLTF. The CDR3 coding sequence is TGTGCCAGCAGCCAGCGGGGTTTCTCTGGGGCCAACGTCCTGACTTTC. The V call is TRBV7-3, the J call TRBJ2-6; 7 nucleotides match TRBD2. V shed 5 bases and J 0 bases; nucleotides not matched to a gene: 4. The CDR3 has 16 residues. Germline CDR1 is SGHTA and CDR2 is FQGTGA.